This T cell receptor beta chain appears in the sequencing data of a study of T cell clonotyping in hematopoietic cell transplantation. About the research overall: Recipient samples before transplant were obtained post-cytoreduction.

The protocol was immunoSEQ multiplex PCR, while the TCRdb copy is restricted to in-frame clones and leaves out a portion. The sample has roughly 16,000 clones; 85% to 95% are singletons. On this clone: Its antigen is unknown.

Germline lookup yields CDR1 SGHTA and CDR2 FQGNSA. The CDR3 is 14 residues long. The V end was cut by 11 bases, the J end by 8 bases, with 21 bases between. Time point here: recipient sample about 28 days before transplant, after cytoreduction. Findings and caveats of the study: At the given depth, recipient repertoires were over 97% de novo clonotypes.

Sequencing was performed on peripheral blood mononuclear cells, taken before stem cell transplant. The chain joins TRBV7-2 to TRBJ1-4; a possible D gene is TRBD1 (6 bases). This receptor was identified in a man aged 18 to 29 with biphenotypic leukemia. Some clones in this sample may be carry-over from other donors' samples. CDR3 sequence (DNA): TGTGCCTGCGGGAGTGGGGGCGCAGGAGAAAAACTGTTTTTT. The encoded protein is CACGSGGAGEKLFF. Combining the CDR3 with reference TRBV7-2 and TRBJ1-4 gives the whole variable domain GAGVSQSPSNKVTEKGKDVELRCDPISGHTALYWYRQSLGQGLEFLIYFQGNSAPDKSGLPSDRFSAERTGGSVSTLTIQRTQQEDSAVYLCACGSGGAGEKLFFGSGTQLSVL.